This entry lists 29 T cell receptor beta chains sequenced from one sample in a study of beta chain features in type 1 diabetes. For these receptors, no antigen is known. General observations from the study: A moderate, significant TCRB CDR3 shortening appeared in type 1 diabetes across four CD4+ subsets.

The investigators reverse transcribed all of the isolated RNA, so they sequenced expressed TCRB transcripts. Some clones are missing from TCRdb's copy, which holds only in-frame ones; the method was immunoSEQ multiplex PCR. The sample lists fewer than 300,000 clones, about a fifth occurring once. What was sequenced was naive CD4+ T cells from blood. The receptors were gathered from a middle-aged woman with type 1 diabetes.

This clone was recorded a few times. J is TRBJ1-2 and V is TRBV28, with D perhaps matching TRBD1 (6 bases). The CDR3 sequence is 13 residues long. V was trimmed by 5 bases and J by 7 bases, leaving 14 bases between them. Per germline, CDR1 MDHEN and CDR2 SYDVKM. As DNA, the CDR3 is TGTGCCAGCAGTCCGGCGACAGGTGGTGGCTACACCTTC. Amino acid sequence: CASSPATGGGYTF.

The V and J genes are TRBV7-3 and TRBJ1-2; D is possibly TRBD1 (6 bases). The V end was cut by 1 base, the J end by 0 bases, with 18 bases between. The germline gives CDR1 SGHTA, CDR2 FQGTGA. The CDR3 extends over 18 amino acids. The CDR3 coding sequence is TGTGCCAGCAGCTTAAATCCCGGGGACATTGGTTCTAACTATGGCTACACCTTC. Protein: CASSLNPGDIGSNYGYTF. Full variable domain (missing parts from reference TRBV7-3 and TRBJ1-2): GAGVSQTPSNKVTEKGKYVELRCDPISGHTALYWYRQSLGQGPEFLIYFQGTGAADDSGLPNDRFFAVRPEGSVSTLKIQRTERGDSAVYLCASSLNPGDIGSNYGYTFGSGTRLTVV.

The chain joins TRBV4-1 to TRBJ1-5, with unresolved D. Per germline, CDR1 MGHRA and CDR2 YSYEKL. The CDR3 has 13 residues. V dropped 0 bases and J dropped 7 bases, with 7 bases sitting between them. The CDR3 spells CASSQEGPQPQHF. CDR3 DNA: TGCGCCAGCAGCCAAGAGGGCCCCCAGCCCCAGCATTTT.

CDR3 nucleotide sequence: TGTGCCAGCAGCTTACCGACGAGGAACTTTGAAGCTTTCTTT. Translated: CASSLPTRNFEAFF. The V and J genes are TRBV7-2 and TRBJ1-1; D gene unclear. The germline V gene encodes CDR1 SGHTA and CDR2 FQGNSA. The ends were cut back, 2 bases at V and 7 bases at J, with 14 bases in the middle. The CDR3 covers 14 residues.

The chain is built from TRBV7-9 and TRBJ2-7; TRBD1 aligns across 8 bases. The CDR3 contains 12 residues. Germline V gene sequence: CDR1 SEHNR, CDR2 FQNEAQ (reference sequence). The trim removed 7 bases at V and 5 bases at J, leaving 4 bases unmatched. The CDR3 DNA is TGTGCCAGCACCCCGACAGGGGACGAGCAGTACTTC. As protein: CASTPTGDEQYF.

The chain has TRBV28 and TRBJ2-6, with D perhaps matching TRBD2 (6 bases). The V end was cut by 6 bases, the J end by 2 bases, with 11 bases between. Germline V CDR1 and CDR2: MDHEN, SYDVKM. The CDR3 contains 15 residues. CDR3 residues: CASRGGRAGANVLTF. DNA for the CDR3: TGTGCCAGCAGGGGGGGACGGGCTGGGGCCAACGTCCTGACTTTC. Full variable domain (missing parts from reference TRBV28 and TRBJ2-6): DVKVTQSSRYLVKRTGEKVFLECVQDMDHENMFWYRQDPGLGLRLIYFSYDVKMKEKGDIPEGYSVSREKKERFSLILESASTNQTSMYLCASRGGRAGANVLTFGAGSRLTVL.

This clone was found a few times. The V call is TRBV27, the J call TRBJ2-7, with 9 bases lining up with TRBD1. Germline V lookup: CDR1 MNHEY, CDR2 SMNVEV (reference sequence). The J segment lost 3 bases and the V segment lost 5 bases, leaving 14 bases of the junction unmatched. The CDR3 spans 17 residues. The CDR3 loop is CASSTQLGTGSYYEQYF. The DNA of the CDR3 is TGTGCCAGCAGTACACAACTTGGGACAGGGTCGTACTACGAGCAGTACTTC.

The table lists this clone with a few counts. The V call is TRBV15, the J call TRBJ2-7, with D perhaps TRBD2 (5 bases). Germline CDR1 reads LNHNV; CDR2 reads YYDKDF (reference sequence). The CDR3 runs 15 residues. V was pared by 0 bases and J by 2 bases, with 11 bases between. The DNA for the CDR3 is TGTGCCACCAGCAGAGATGTCGGACTGCCCTACGAGCAGTACTTC. This encodes CATSRDVGLPYEQYF.

This clone was detected only a few times. The V call is TRBV5-8, the J call TRBJ1-4; TRBD1 agrees at 8 bases. The length of the CDR3 is 14 residues. The J segment lost 8 bases and the V segment lost 2 bases, leaving 5 bases of the junction unmatched. Germline V gene data show CDR1 as SGHTS and CDR2 as YDEGEE. The DNA for the CDR3 is TGTGCCAGCAGCTTACAGGGGGTAGACGAAAAACTGTTTTTT. This gives the protein CASSLQGVDEKLFF. Supplemented by reference TRBV5-8 and TRBJ1-4, the full variable domain reads EAGVTQSPTHLIKTRGQQATLRCSPISGHTSVYWYQQALGLGLQFLLWYDEGEERNRGNFPPRFSGRQFPNYSSELNVNALELEDSALYLCASSLQGVDEKLFFGSGTQLSVL.

A note on this clone: At the DNA level, this CDR3 is encoded by other sequences in the same sample as well. The chain's CDR3 is CASSPGQADTEAFF. The CDR3 region has the DNA TGTGCCAGCTCACCGGGACAGGCGGACACTGAAGCTTTCTTT. The chain recombines TRBV18 with TRBJ1-1, with TRBD1 matching 8 bases. Germline lookup yields CDR1 KGHSH and CDR2 LQKENI. This CDR3 is built from 14 residues. V was pared by 3 bases and J by 3 bases, with 3 bases of the junction left unmatched.

This clone was detected only a few times. V is TRBV5-1 and J is TRBJ2-2, with TRBD1 matching over 7 bases. The CDR3 sequence is 14 residues long. CDR1 and CDR2 (germline): SGHRS, YFSETQ. Trimming took 4 bases from V and 10 from J; bases not matched to a gene: 10. CDR3 DNA: TGCGCCAGCAGCCGGGACAGAGGGTTCGAGGAGCTGTTTTTT. Translating it yields CASSRDRGFEELFF.

This clone turned up a few times. This rearrangement joins TRBV29-1 to TRBJ2-3, with TRBD2 matching 12 bases. Germline assignment: CDR1 SQVTM and CDR2 ANQGSEA. This CDR3 has 13 residues. J lost 7 bases, V lost 8 bases, and 7 bases had no gene match. The CDR3 is CSYRLAGVNTQYF. In nucleotides, the CDR3 is TGCAGCTACCGACTAGCGGGGGTGAATACGCAGTATTTT.

The chain combines TRBV18 with TRBJ1-1; D perhaps matches TRBD1 (5 bases). The V end was cut by 3 bases, the J end by 3 bases, with 8 bases between. Germline V gene lookup returns CDR1 KGHSH and CDR2 LQKENI. This CDR3 region has 13 residues. CDR3 protein: CASSPGPDTEAFF. CDR3 bases: TGTGCCAGCTCACCGGGGCCAGACACTGAAGCTTTCTTT.

V is TRBV7-2 and J is TRBJ2-7; TRBD1 might be the D (6 bases). The CDR3 consists of 14 residues. The V end lost 1 base, the J end lost 0 bases, and 7 bases lay between the germline ends. CDR1 and CDR2 from the germline V gene are SGHTA and FQGNSA. This CDR3 reads CASSLGQASYEQYF. The CDR3 nucleotides read TGTGCCAGCAGCTTAGGACAGGCCTCCTACGAGCAGTACTTC.

A few counts support this clone. CDR3 sequence (DNA): TGTGCCTGGACAGGTACCATGAACACTGAAGCTTTCTTT. Translating it yields CAWTGTMNTEAFF. The chain couples TRBV30 to TRBJ1-1; D unresolved. V lost 4 bases and J 0 bases, leaving 9 bases between the germline ends. The CDR3 sequence is 13 residues long. Looked up from germline, CDR1 is GTSNPN and CDR2 is SVGIG (reference sequence).

V and J are TRBV7-2 and TRBJ2-3, with TRBD1 identical over 9 bases. After removal of 2 bases from V and 4 bases from J, the junction contained 7 bases not matched to a gene. Germline V CDR1 and CDR2: SGHTA, FQGNSA. CDR3 length: 16 amino acids. The CDR3 bases are TGTGCCAGCAGCTTATGGGGACAGGGTGCGTCAGATACGCAGTATTTT. Translation gives CASSLWGQGASDTQYF.

There are a few counts of this clone. The chain has TRBV9 and TRBJ2-4, with TRBD2 matching 7 bases. Germline V gene lookup returns CDR1 SGDLS and CDR2 YYNGEE. This CDR3 has 15 residues. V trimming: 4 bases; J trimming: 4 bases; junction bases outside the gene matches: 8. In DNA, the CDR3 is TGTGCCAGCAGCCCCCTCGGGACTACAAAAAACATTCAGTACTTC. Protein product: CASSPLGTTKNIQYF.

The chain combines TRBV5-1 with TRBJ2-5; 15 bases are shared with TRBD2. Trimming took 4 bases from V and 4 from J; bases not matched to a gene: 2. Germline V gene sequence: CDR1 SGHRS, CDR2 YFSETQ. This CDR3 is 15 amino acids long. CDR3 residues: CASSAGLAGGETQYF. As DNA, the CDR3 is TGCGCCAGCAGCGCGGGACTAGCGGGAGGAGAGACCCAGTACTTC.

This clone was detected only a few times. The chain employs TRBV5-1 and TRBJ2-1, with TRBD2 matching 8 bases. Germline CDR1 and CDR2: SGHRS and YFSETQ. V lost 4 bases to trimming and J lost 5 bases; unmatched junction nucleotides: 11. CDR3 size: 16 residues. CDR3 coding DNA: TGCGCCAGCAGCCCCCCACTAGCGGCTCTCCACAATGAGCAGTTCTTC. It encodes CASSPPLAALHNEQFF.

The chain joins TRBV6-5 to TRBJ2-5; 10 bases align to TRBD2. The V gene's germline CDR1 is MNHEY and CDR2 SVGAGI. The CDR3 consists of 15 residues. V shed 5 bases, J shed 4 bases, and the junction held 7 bases outside the gene matches. CDR3 residues: CASSVSIAGGETQYF. The CDR3 bases are TGTGCCAGCAGTGTGTCTATAGCGGGAGGAGAGACCCAGTACTTC.

V is TRBV20-1 and J is TRBJ2-1, with unresolved D. CDR1 is DFQATT, CDR2 SNEGSKA, per germline (reference sequence). The V and J ends lost 6 bases and 8 bases respectively, with 11 bases between them. The length of the CDR3 is 11 residues. CDR3 sequence reads: CSAGSWDEQFF. CDR3 nucleotide sequence: TGCAGTGCCGGGTCGTGGGATGAGCAGTTCTTC.

The chain has TRBV28 and TRBJ2-7; D is possibly TRBD1 (6 bases). CDR3 size: 13 residues. V was trimmed by 4 bases and J by 4 bases, leaving 11 bases between them. The germline V gene has CDR1 MDHEN and CDR2 SYDVKM. CDR3 sequence reads: CASSSSTGYEQYF. DNA for the CDR3: TGTGCCAGCAGTTCCTCCACAGGGTACGAGCAGTACTTC.

This clone showed up just a few times. The V and J genes are TRBV9 and TRBJ2-1, with 7 bases aligning to TRBD1. The CDR3 consists of 16 residues. The germline V gene has CDR1 SGDLS and CDR2 YYNGEE. V gave up 3 bases and J gave up 2 bases; unmatched junction bases: 8. The CDR3: CASSARGQSTYNEQFF. CDR3 nucleotide sequence: TGTGCCAGCAGCGCCCGGGGACAGTCCACCTACAATGAGCAGTTCTTC.

The chain carries TRBV9 and TRBJ2-1, with 10 bases fitting TRBD2. V lost 1 base to trimming and J lost 6 bases; unmatched junction nucleotides: 1. The CDR3 is made up of 14 amino acids. Per germline, CDR1 SGDLS and CDR2 YYNGEE. The CDR3 protein is CASSVSGRANEQFF. In DNA form, the CDR3 reads TGTGCCAGCAGCGTAAGCGGGAGGGCCAATGAGCAGTTCTTC. The complete variable domain, with remaining parts taken from reference TRBV9 and TRBJ2-1, reads DSGVTQTPKHLITATGQRVTLRCSPRSGDLSVYWYQQSLDQGLQFLIQYYNGEERAKGNILERFSAQQFPDLHSELNLSSLELGDSALYFCASSVSGRANEQFFGPGTRLTVL.

This clone has a handful of counts. The chain recombines TRBV6-5 with TRBJ1-5; TRBD1 aligns across 7 bases. Germline V gene sequence: CDR1 MNHEY, CDR2 SVGAGI. Germline trimming cut 3 bases from V and 3 bases from J; bases unmatched to any gene: 8. The CDR3 totals 16 residues. The CDR3 bases are TGTGCCAGCAGTTATGGTTCGGGACAGATCAATCAGCCCCAGCATTTT. This gives the protein CASSYGSGQINQPQHF.

This rearrangement joins TRBV30 to TRBJ1-4; D uncertain. Germline V gives CDR1 GTSNPN, CDR2 SVGIG (reference sequence). The CDR3 has 15 residues. Trimming shortened V by 1 base and J by 3 bases, and 12 bases separated the two germline ends. CDR3 protein: CAWSDQKGANEKLFF. Here the CDR3 DNA reads TGTGCCTGGAGTGATCAGAAGGGAGCTAATGAAAAACTGTTTTTT.

CDR3 DNA sequence: TGTGCCAGCACCCCGGGCAGGGCGGACACCTACGAGCAGTACTTC. Translated: CASTPGRADTYEQYF. The chain has TRBV18 and TRBJ2-7; a weak D match, TRBD1 (5 bases). The V gene's germline CDR1 is KGHSH and CDR2 LQKENI. V shed 8 bases and J shed 2 bases, with 19 bases lying between them. The CDR3 is made up of 15 amino acids.

This clone appeared a few times. The chain couples TRBV19 to TRBJ1-1, with unresolved D. CDR3 length: 14 amino acids. Germline loops: CDR1 LNHDA, CDR2 SQIVND (reference sequence). Trimming left V 6 bases short and J 6 bases short, with 17 bases between. The CDR3 reads CASSRTSPGSEAFF. The CDR3 DNA reads as TGTGCCAGTAGCCGGACCTCCCCGGGGTCTGAAGCTTTCTTT.

This rearrangement joins TRBV15 to TRBJ1-2; no reliable D call. This CDR3 has 14 residues. From germline, CDR1 is LNHNV and CDR2 YYDKDF (reference sequence). V shed 1 base and J shed 4 bases, with 10 bases lying between them. The CDR3, as DNA: TGTGCCACCAGCAGAGTGACACAATCCTATGGCTACACCTTC. Its translation is CATSRVTQSYGYTF.